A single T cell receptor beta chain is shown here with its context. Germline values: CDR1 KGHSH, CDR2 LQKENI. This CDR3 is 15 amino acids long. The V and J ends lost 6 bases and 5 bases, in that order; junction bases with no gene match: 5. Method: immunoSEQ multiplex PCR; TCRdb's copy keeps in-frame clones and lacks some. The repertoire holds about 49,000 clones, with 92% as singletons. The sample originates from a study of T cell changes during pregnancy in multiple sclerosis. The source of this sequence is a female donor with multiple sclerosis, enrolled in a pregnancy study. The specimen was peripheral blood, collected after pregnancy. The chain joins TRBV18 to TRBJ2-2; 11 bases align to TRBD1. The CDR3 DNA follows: TGTGCCAGCTCTCCGGACAGGGGGCGTACCGGGGAGCTGTTTTTT. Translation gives CASSPDRGRTGELFF.